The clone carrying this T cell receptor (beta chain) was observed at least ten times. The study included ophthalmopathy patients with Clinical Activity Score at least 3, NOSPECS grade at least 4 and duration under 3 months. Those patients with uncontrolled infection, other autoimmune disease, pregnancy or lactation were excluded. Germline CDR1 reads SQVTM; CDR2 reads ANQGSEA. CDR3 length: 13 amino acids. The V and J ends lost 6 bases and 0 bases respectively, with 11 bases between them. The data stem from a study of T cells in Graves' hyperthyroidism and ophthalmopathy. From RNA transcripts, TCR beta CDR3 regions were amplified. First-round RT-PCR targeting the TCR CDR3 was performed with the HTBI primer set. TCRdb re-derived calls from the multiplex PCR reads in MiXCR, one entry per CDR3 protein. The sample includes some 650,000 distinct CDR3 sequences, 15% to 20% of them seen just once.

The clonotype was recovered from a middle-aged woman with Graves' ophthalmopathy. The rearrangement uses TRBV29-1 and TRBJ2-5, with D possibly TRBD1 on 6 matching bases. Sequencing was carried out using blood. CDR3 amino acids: CSVVTGYQETQYF. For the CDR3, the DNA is TGCAGCGTCGTAACAGGGTACCAAGAGACCCAGTACTTC.